These 10 T cell receptor beta chains came from one sample sequenced in a study of identical twins. TCRdb redid the calling of the 5' RACE reads with MiXCR, one entry per CDR3 protein. The profile shows approximately 220,000 distinct CDR3 sequences, around 8.1% of them singletons. These records were also assigned to another study, of yellow fever vaccine responses in identical twins.

The sequenced sample was memory (CD45RO+) T cells sorted from blood. The receptor set was obtained from a woman aged 18-29 years in good health.

The sample holds many counts of this clonotype. The genes are TRBV6-5 and TRBJ2-7, with TRBD1 matching 7 bases. The CDR3 totals 14 residues. CDR1 and CDR2 from the germline V gene are MNHEY and SVGAGI. V lost 2 bases to trimming and J lost 0 bases; unmatched junction nucleotides: 1. CDR3 amino acids: CASSYGTASYEQYF. The CDR3 DNA reads TGTGCCAGCAGTTACGGGACAGCCTCCTACGAGCAGTACTTC.

This clonotype was observed a few times. This sequence joins TRBV20-1 and TRBJ2-3; D uncertain. Germline loops: CDR1 DFQATT, CDR2 SNEGSKA (reference sequence). V shed 5 bases and J shed 3 bases, with 6 bases lying between them. There are 11 residues in the CDR3. DNA of the CDR3: TGCAGTGCTCAAGAGACAGATACGCAGTATTTT. The encoded protein is CSAQETDTQYF.

This clonotype has more than one count but fewer than ten. The rearrangement links TRBV12-3 or TRBV12-4 to TRBJ2-3; D not certain. V dropped 2 bases and J dropped 0 bases, with 18 bases sitting between them. The length of the CDR3 is 18 residues. This CDR3 is CASSLIVRQETSTDTQYF. The CDR3, as DNA: TGTGCCAGCAGTTTAATAGTCCGGCAGGAGACTAGCACAGATACGCAGTATTTT.

The chain is built from TRBV29-1 and TRBJ2-2, with a weak D call TRBD1 (6 bases). The CDR3 sequence is 13 residues long. The ends were cut back, 8 bases at V and 0 bases at J, with 10 bases in the middle. Per the germline V gene, CDR1 is SQVTM and CDR2 is ANQGSEA. The CDR3 protein is CSTRTANTGELFF. Here the CDR3 DNA reads TGCAGCACAAGGACAGCGAACACCGGGGAGCTGTTTTTT.

The rearrangement links TRBV4-1 to TRBJ2-2; D is unresolved. The V end lost 0 bases, the J end lost 6 bases, and 5 bases lay between the germline ends. Germline V lookup: CDR1 MGHRA, CDR2 YSYEKL. CDR3 size: 13 residues. CDR3 in amino acids: CASSQESAGELFF. CDR3 nucleotides: TGCGCCAGCAGCCAAGAATCGGCCGGGGAGCTGTTTTTT.

The chain joins TRBV6-1 to TRBJ2-1, with 7 nucleotides matching TRBD1. Germline CDR1 and CDR2: MNHNS and SASEGT. Losses at the gene ends were 3 bases for V and 1 base for J; bases not matched to a gene: 6. This CDR3 contains 16 residues. CDR3 sequence (DNA): TGTGCCAGCAGTGACCCTAGGGGGCGATCCTACAATGAGCAGTTCTTC. It is translated as CASSDPRGRSYNEQFF.

This clonotype came up a few times. V is TRBV20-1 and J is TRBJ1-4; D call uncertain. The CDR3 extends over 14 amino acids. Looked up from germline, CDR1 is DFQATT and CDR2 is SNEGSKA (reference sequence). V was shortened by 0 bases and J by 4 bases, with 9 bases between the two germline ends. The CDR3 bases are TGCAGTGCTAGAGAATGGACGGTTAATGAAAAACTGTTTTTT. Residues: CSAREWTVNEKLFF.

Many counts were recorded for this clonotype. V is TRBV29-1 and J is TRBJ2-1; 9 nucleotides agree with TRBD1. The CDR3 totals 14 residues. The germline V gene encodes CDR1 SQVTM and CDR2 ANQGSEA. J was trimmed by 8 bases and V by 6 bases; bases with no gene match: 11. The CDR3 nucleotides are TGCAGCGTGGCCAAACAGGGGGCGCGGGATGAGCAGTTCTTC. Amino acids: CSVAKQGARDEQFF.

The gene calls are TRBV10-3 and TRBJ2-1; 11 bases are a match to TRBD1. The CDR3 totals 18 residues. Germline CDR1 reads ENHRY; CDR2 reads SYGVKD. V trimming: 3 bases; J trimming: 0 bases; junction bases outside the gene matches: 7. CDR3 coding DNA: TGTGCCATCAGTGATGGACAGGGGGCTTCGAGCTCCTACAATGAGCAGTTCTTC. Its protein is CAISDGQGASSSYNEQFF.

This clonotype appeared many times. The chain combines TRBV27 with TRBJ1-5, with D possibly TRBD1 on 6 matching bases. The CDR3 contains 15 residues. Germline V CDR1 and CDR2: MNHEY, SMNVEV (reference sequence). V lost 6 bases and J lost 0, with 12 bases in between. In nucleotides, the CDR3 is TGTGCCAGCAGCTCCGGACAGACTAGCAATCAGCCCCAGCATTTT. This encodes CASSSGQTSNQPQHF.